Below are 17 T cell receptor beta chains sequenced from a single sample in a study of technical replicates of blood from a few donors (dated by TCRdb to 2016 to 2017). Preparation of the library involved the immunoSEQ multiplex PCR assay. TCRdb re-hosts the immuneACCESS table, in-frame sequences only. Its copies lack some clones; in the studies checked, an unresolved V gene accounts for under half of them, and the cause for the rest is not known. For this sample the table gives about 89,000 clones, of which about 94% were detected only once. The ten largest clones represent 0.2% to 0.3% of the sample. Source material: T cells isolated from PBMCs. Source of these receptors: a human donor in good health.

This clone occurred once. The J gene is TRBJ1-5, the V gene TRBV2, with D possibly being TRBD1 (6 bases). The germline V gene encodes CDR1 SNHLY and CDR2 FYNNEI. V lost 1 base and J 4 bases, leaving 8 bases between the germline ends. The CDR3 totals 14 residues. The CDR3 nucleotides read TGTGCCAGCAGTGAAGAAGGGGGAAATCAGCCCCAGCATTTT. Its protein is CASSEEGGNQPQHF.

This clone was observed a handful of times. The V gene is TRBV14, the J gene TRBJ1-5; unclear D gene. Germline lookup yields CDR1 SGHDN and CDR2 FVKESK. V dropped 0 bases and J dropped 5 bases, with 14 bases sitting between them. The CDR3 consists of 16 residues. In nucleotides, the CDR3 is TGTGCCAGCAGCCAAGAATCTAGGACGGGATATCAGCCCCAGCATTTT. The encoded protein is CASSQESRTGYQPQHF.

This sequence joins TRBV5-1 and TRBJ2-7, with TRBD1 matching 9 bases. V shed 0 bases and J 1 base; nucleotides not matched to a gene: 8. The CDR3 consists of 17 residues. Germline CDR1 reads SGHRS; CDR2 reads YFSETQ. The CDR3 region is CASSLALPDRGSYEQYF. The CDR3 coding sequence is TGCGCCAGCAGCTTGGCCCTACCGGACAGGGGTTCCTACGAGCAGTACTTC.

The chain combines TRBV7-9 with TRBJ2-7; 8 bases line up with TRBD1. The CDR3 extends over 19 amino acids. Germline assignment: CDR1 SEHNR and CDR2 FQNEAQ (reference sequence). With 3 bases clipped from V and 3 bases from J, the junction kept 19 bases outside the gene matches. Here the CDR3 DNA reads TGTGCCAGCAGCTTGGGGCAGGGGGCAGTTCCACGTTACGACTACGAGCAGTACTTC. Encoded protein: CASSLGQGAVPRYDYEQYF.

This chain uses TRBV5-5 with TRBJ1-2, with D uncertain. V was shortened by 4 bases and J by 2 bases, with 21 bases between the two germline ends. The CDR3 has 17 residues. The germline V gene has CDR1 SGHKS and CDR2 YYEKEE (reference sequence). The CDR3 DNA sequence: TGTGCCAGCAGCCGCAAATCGTCCGAACAATTCAACTATGGCTACACCTTC. Translation: CASSRKSSEQFNYGYTF. The full variable domain, completed using reference TRBV5-5 and TRBJ1-2, is DAGVTQSPTHLIKTRGQQVTLRCSPISGHKSVSWYQQVLGQGPQFIFQYYEKEERGRGNFPDRFSARQFPNYSSELNVNALLLGDSALYLCASSRKSSEQFNYGYTFGSGTRLTVV.

V is TRBV19 and J is TRBJ1-1, with D unresolved. The V and J ends lost 1 base and 2 bases respectively, with 11 bases between them. The length of the CDR3 is 15 residues. Germline V lookup: CDR1 LNHDA, CDR2 SQIVND (reference sequence). As DNA, the CDR3 is TGTGCCAGTAGTATAGGTCTTCAGACAAACACTGAAGCTTTCTTT. Translation gives CASSIGLQTNTEAFF.

The chain's CDR3 is CASSSILGTVEAFF. The CDR3 coding sequence is TGTGCCAGCAGTTCAATTCTCGGGACAGTCGAAGCTTTCTTT. The V call is TRBV28, the J call TRBJ1-1, with 7 bases identical to TRBD1. The CDR3 is 14 amino acids. Germline assignment: CDR1 MDHEN and CDR2 SYDVKM. Trimming cost V 4 bases and J 8 bases; bases outside gene matches: 10.

The chain has TRBV15 and TRBJ2-1; D might be TRBD2 (6 bases). V lost 0 bases and J lost 8, with 17 bases in between. This CDR3 comprises 16 residues. Looked up from germline, CDR1 is LNHNV and CDR2 is YYDKDF (reference sequence). The CDR3 spells CATSRDLTRGWDEQFF. As DNA, the CDR3 is TGTGCCACCAGCAGAGATTTGACTAGAGGGTGGGATGAGCAGTTCTTC.

The chain has TRBV2 and TRBJ2-5, with D tentatively TRBD2 (7 bases). Trimming removed 4 bases at V and 5 bases at J, with 14 bases between. Germline loops: CDR1 SNHLY, CDR2 FYNNEI. The CDR3 sequence is 14 residues long. The CDR3 coding sequence is TGTGCCAGCAGTGGTTCGGGGGGCCAGGAGACCCAGTACTTC. Amino acid sequence: CASSGSGGQETQYF.

This clone was seen a single time. The chain uses TRBV19 and TRBJ1-2; 11 bases map to TRBD1. The V and J ends lost 3 bases and 8 bases, in that order; junction bases with no gene match: 17. The CDR3 has 18 residues. CDR1 and CDR2 from the germline V gene are LNHDA and SQIVND (reference sequence). DNA for the CDR3: TGTGCCAGTAGTATCAGACGACGGGACAGGGGGACCGTCGGGGGCTACACCTTC. It yields the protein CASSIRRRDRGTVGGYTF.

The rearrangement links TRBV5-1 to TRBJ1-5; weak D call: TRBD1 (6 bases). Looked up from germline, CDR1 is SGHRS and CDR2 is YFSETQ. Trimming took 0 bases from V and 3 from J, leaving 10 bases between them. This CDR3 is 15 amino acids long. CDR3 nucleotides: TGCGCCAGCAGCTTGGGAGGACAGAACAATCAGCCCCAGCATTTT. It yields the protein CASSLGGQNNQPQHF.

This rearrangement joins TRBV7-2 to TRBJ1-2; 9 bases agree with TRBD1. The CDR3 is 13 amino acids. Looked up from germline, CDR1 is SGHTA and CDR2 is FQGNSA. V shed 5 bases and J 6 bases; nucleotides not matched to a gene: 4. For the CDR3, the DNA is TGTGCCAGCAGCACTGGGACAGGGAATGGCTACACCTTC. Its translation is CASSTGTGNGYTF.

In this sample, this clone turned up a few times. This chain joins TRBV7-9 and TRBJ2-5, with 10 bases aligning to TRBD2. Germline assignment: CDR1 SEHNR and CDR2 FQNEAQ (reference sequence). The trim removed 6 bases at V and 4 bases at J, leaving 8 bases unmatched. This CDR3 has 15 residues. DNA for the CDR3: TGTGCCAGCAGAACCAGCGGGGGGGTAGGAGAGACCCAGTACTTC. Protein: CASRTSGGVGETQYF.

The CDR3 spells CASSKNSGRRTDTQYF. The CDR3 DNA sequence: TGTGCCAGCAGTAAAAATAGCGGGAGGAGGACAGATACGCAGTATTTT. V usage is TRBV28 and J usage is TRBJ2-3; 10 bases are shared with TRBD2. The trim removed 5 bases at V and 3 bases at J, leaving 8 bases unmatched. The CDR3 runs to 16 residues. From germline, CDR1 is MDHEN and CDR2 SYDVKM.

The chain couples TRBV19 to TRBJ1-5, with TRBD1 matching over 7 bases. The germline V gene has CDR1 LNHDA and CDR2 SQIVND (reference sequence). V lost 3 bases to trimming and J lost 4 bases; unmatched junction nucleotides: 6. The CDR3 spans 15 residues. The DNA of the CDR3 is TGTGCCAGTAGTATGGGGGCAGGGGGGAATCAGCCCCAGCATTTT. Translating it yields CASSMGAGGNQPQHF.

The table lists this clone with a count of one. The chain joins TRBV25-1 to TRBJ2-7, with 10 bases fitting TRBD1. Germline-derived CDR1 and CDR2 are MGHDK and SYGVNS. The CDR3 has 16 amino acids. The ends lost 3 bases at V and 0 bases at J; junction bases unmatched: 5. As DNA, the CDR3 is TGTGCCAGCAGTGATCCGGGACAGGGGAACTCCTACGAGCAGTACTTC. Protein sequence: CASSDPGQGNSYEQYF.

The rearrangement uses TRBV11-2 and TRBJ1-2; 7 bases line up with TRBD1. The CDR3 runs 12 residues. The V gene's germline CDR1 is SGHAT and CDR2 FQNNGV. Losses at the gene ends were 5 bases for V and 4 bases for J; bases not matched to a gene: 1. DNA of the CDR3: TGTGCCAGCAGCCGGGACAGCTATGGCTACACCTTC. It yields the protein CASSRDSYGYTF.